Shown below are 30 T cell receptor beta chains from a single sample sequenced in a study of cytomegalovirus exposure and HLA in healthy donors. PCR amplification relied on 60 Vbeta primers (plus 13 Jbeta primers). Sequencing was performed with immunoSEQ multiplex PCR; in TCRdb, only in-frame clones are kept and a portion is missing. Here the sample spans some 200,000 clones, around 79% being singletons. Sample: PBMCs. All receptors come from a male donor in good health and CMV-seropositive.

This clone was detected only once. The chain recombines TRBV29-1 with TRBJ2-7, with a tentative D call TRBD2 (6 bases). Germline CDR1 SQVTM, CDR2 ANQGSEA. CDR3 length: 13 amino acids. The V gene lost 1 base and the J gene lost 3 bases, with 10 bases spanning the gap. CDR3: CSVEGTNNYEQYF. CDR3 nucleotide sequence: TGCAGCGTTGAAGGGACTAACAACTACGAGCAGTACTTC.

The J gene is TRBJ1-2, the V gene TRBV2; a possible D gene is TRBD1 (6 bases). V was clipped by 6 bases and J by 0 bases, with 11 bases between them. The germline CDR1 and CDR2 sequences are SNHLY and FYNNEI. The CDR3 is 14 residues long. CDR3 region: CASRLTGTNYGYTF. CDR3 coding DNA: TGTGCCAGCAGGTTAACAGGGACTAACTATGGCTACACCTTC.

The chain uses TRBV6-6 and TRBJ2-1; no reliable D call. V shed 5 bases and J shed 4 bases, with 9 bases lying between them. CDR1 is MNHNY and CDR2 is SVGAGI in the germline V gene (reference sequence). The length of the CDR3 is 13 residues. DNA for the CDR3: TGTGCCAGCAGTACCCTGGAGTACAATGAGCAGTTCTTC. This encodes CASSTLEYNEQFF.

This sequence joins TRBV19 and TRBJ1-1; no clear D. V was trimmed by 0 bases and J by 2 bases, leaving 7 bases between them. This CDR3 is 14 amino acids long. Germline CDR1 and CDR2: LNHDA and SQIVND (reference sequence). CDR3 sequence (DNA): TGTGCCAGTAGTATAGAGGGGAGTAACACTGAAGCTTTCTTT. Protein product: CASSIEGSNTEAFF.

The J gene is TRBJ2-3, the V gene TRBV10-3; a possible D gene is TRBD1 (6 bases). The germline V gene encodes CDR1 ENHRY and CDR2 SYGVKD. The CDR3 extends over 17 amino acids. Trimming pared 4 bases from V and 2 bases from J, leaving 19 bases between. CDR3 DNA: TGTGCCATCAGTGTCCCTCTATCAGGGGCATCCACAGATACGCAGTATTTT. Translated, it gives CAISVPLSGASTDTQYF.

This clone was observed a few times. The V call is TRBV7-9, the J call TRBJ1-1; possible D gene TRBD1, 6 bases. Germline V gene sequence: CDR1 SEHNR, CDR2 FQNEAQ (reference sequence). The CDR3 is 13 residues long. The ends were cut back, 2 bases at V and 4 bases at J, with 8 bases in the middle. The CDR3 sequence: CASSLTQGTEAFF. The CDR3 DNA reads as TGTGCCAGCAGCTTAACACAGGGCACTGAAGCTTTCTTT.

The V gene is TRBV19, the J gene TRBJ2-6; D remains unclear. The CDR3 spans 17 residues. Trimming shortened V by 1 base and J by 2 bases, and 12 bases separated the two germline ends. CDR1 and CDR2 (germline): LNHDA, SQIVND (reference sequence). The CDR3 here is CASSIVKMRAGANVLTF. CDR3 nucleotides: TGTGCCAGTAGTATAGTGAAGATGCGTGCTGGGGCCAACGTCCTGACTTTC.

The rearrangement joins TRBV4-2 to TRBJ2-1, with TRBD2 identical over 9 bases. This CDR3 region has 16 residues. V was pared by 7 bases and J by 7 bases, with 14 bases of the junction left unmatched. Germline V gives CDR1 LGHNA, CDR2 YNFKEQ. The CDR3 reads CASTGAGGGAWNEQFF. In DNA, the CDR3 is TGTGCCAGCACCGGAGCGGGCGGGGGGGCGTGGAATGAGCAGTTCTTC.

This clone was recorded a few times. The CDR3 loop is CASSVSGQSYEQYF. The CDR3 DNA sequence: TGTGCCAGCAGCGTATCCGGACAAAGCTACGAGCAGTACTTC. The chain is built from TRBV7-2 and TRBJ2-5; D is possibly TRBD1 (5 bases). The J call may be in error: the DNA end matches TRBJ2-7 better. This CDR3 region has 14 residues. From germline, CDR1 is SGHTA and CDR2 FQGNSA.

This chain uses TRBV5-6 with TRBJ2-5; D possibly corresponds to TRBD2 (7 bases). CDR1 and CDR2 from the germline V gene are SGHDT and YYEEEE. This CDR3 is 14 amino acids long. Trimming cost V 1 base and J 5 bases, with 12 bases left between them. CDR3 region: CASSLRGAGETQYF. CDR3 bases: TGTGCCAGCAGCTTGCGGGGGGCAGGGGAGACCCAGTACTTC. The full variable domain, in which reference TRBV5-6 and TRBJ2-5 provide the parts outside the CDR3, is DAGVTQSPTHLIKTRGQQVTLRCSPKSGHDTVSWYQQALGQGPQFIFQYYEEEERQRGNFPDRFSGHQFPNYSSELNVNALLLGDSALYLCASSLRGAGETQYFGPGTRLLVL.

This clone appeared a single time. The chain links TRBV5-5 to TRBJ2-7; TRBD2 agrees at 12 bases. V shed 3 bases, J shed 6 bases, and the junction held 4 bases outside the gene matches. CDR3 length equals 14 residues. The germline V gene encodes CDR1 SGHKS and CDR2 YYEKEE (reference sequence). The CDR3 nucleotides are TGTGCCAGCAGCTCTAGCGGGGGGGCACGCGAGCAGTACTTC. Protein: CASSSSGGAREQYF.

The chain uses TRBV11-3 and TRBJ2-2; D not resolved. V dropped 5 bases and J dropped 6 bases, with 13 bases sitting between them. The CDR3 runs 14 residues. Germline V lookup: CDR1 SGHNT, CDR2 YENEEA. CDR3: CASSGAPHPGELFF. The CDR3 region has the DNA TGTGCCAGCAGCGGTGCGCCTCACCCCGGGGAGCTGTTTTTT.

This rearrangement joins TRBV9 to TRBJ2-1; a weak D match, TRBD1 (5 bases). This CDR3 spans 15 amino acids. V lost 0 bases to trimming and J lost 6 bases, with 13 bases between them. Per the germline V gene, CDR1 is SGDLS and CDR2 is YYNGEE. The CDR3 region has the DNA TGTGCCAGCAGCGTAGATTATGCCAGGGTCAATGAGCAGTTCTTC. It specifies CASSVDYARVNEQFF.

The chain has TRBV2 and TRBJ2-4, with D possibly TRBD1 on 5 matching bases. The CDR3 length is 16 residues. CDR1 is SNHLY and CDR2 is FYNNEI in the germline V gene. V was cut by 6 bases and J by 0 bases, with 15 bases left in between. The CDR3 DNA reads TGTGCCAGCAGCCAAGAAACAGGAGTAGCCAAAAACATTCAGTACTTC. This gives the protein CASSQETGVAKNIQYF.

The CDR3 sequence: CASSPDWDRGLGSHMNTEAFF. The CDR3 DNA is TGTGCCAGCTCACCAGACTGGGACAGGGGATTAGGTTCTCATATGAACACTGAAGCTTTCTTT. The V call is TRBV18, the J call TRBJ1-1; 10 bases are a match to TRBD1. The CDR3 is 21 residues long. The trim removed 2 bases at V and 0 bases at J, leaving 18 bases unmatched. The germline CDR1 and CDR2 sequences are KGHSH and LQKENI.

V usage is TRBV19 and J usage is TRBJ2-1; tentatively, D is TRBD2 (6 bases). V was trimmed by 7 bases and J by 1 base, leaving 14 bases between them. The CDR3 totals 15 residues. In germline, CDR1 is LNHDA, CDR2 SQIVND (reference sequence). CDR3 in amino acids: CASNSGRKSYNEQFF. The CDR3, as DNA: TGTGCCAGTAATTCGGGGAGGAAATCCTACAATGAGCAGTTCTTC.

The chain has TRBV29-1 and TRBJ2-2; no clear D. CDR3 length: 15 residues. Deletions cut 4 bases from V and 0 bases from J, with 12 bases between. Germline CDR1 is SQVTM and CDR2 is ANQGSEA. The CDR3 loop is CSVAYNRANTGELFF. The CDR3 region has the DNA TGCAGCGTTGCATACAACAGAGCGAACACCGGGGAGCTGTTTTTT.

J is TRBJ1-5 and V is TRBV5-5; 8 nucleotides agree with TRBD1. Germline CDR1 SGHKS, CDR2 YYEKEE (reference sequence). CDR3 size: 14 residues. J was trimmed by 5 bases and V by 4 bases; bases with no gene match: 5. The CDR3 region is CASSLGQGYQPQHF. As DNA, the CDR3 is TGTGCCAGCAGCCTTGGACAGGGCTATCAGCCCCAGCATTTT.

The rearrangement joins TRBV7-9 to TRBJ1-1, with D unresolved. The CDR3 totals 11 residues. CDR1 and CDR2 (germline): SEHNR, FQNEAQ (reference sequence). With 3 bases removed from V and 10 bases from J, the gap between germline ends came to 9 bases. CDR3 nucleotide sequence: TGTGCCAGCAGCTTGCGGGGAGGAGCTTTCTTT. It is translated as CASSLRGGAFF.

The rearrangement links TRBV5-4 to TRBJ2-5, with TRBD2 matching 11 bases. The CDR3 spans 15 residues. J was trimmed by 4 bases and V by 4 bases; bases with no gene match: 6. The V gene's germline CDR1 is SGHNT and CDR2 YYREEE (reference sequence). Here the CDR3 DNA reads TGTGCCAGCAGCGCGCAACTAGCGGGAGTAGAGACCCAGTACTTC. This translates into CASSAQLAGVETQYF.

V usage is TRBV6-5 and J usage is TRBJ2-7; 7 positions agree with TRBD2. J lost 2 bases, V lost 6 bases, and 7 bases had no gene match. CDR3 length equals 14 residues. CDR1 and CDR2 (germline): MNHEY, SVGAGI. The CDR3: CASSPRSGTYEQYF. The CDR3 nucleotides read TGTGCCAGCAGCCCCCGCAGCGGGACCTACGAGCAGTACTTC.

This chain connects TRBV29-1 to TRBJ2-6; D is unresolved. The V and J ends lost 3 bases and 1 base respectively, with 19 bases between them. Looked up from germline, CDR1 is SQVTM and CDR2 is ANQGSEA. This CDR3 has 18 residues. CDR3 in amino acids: CSVESWNSRRSGANVLTF. As DNA, the CDR3 is TGCAGCGTTGAGTCGTGGAACAGCCGTCGGTCTGGGGCCAACGTCCTGACTTTC. The entire variable domain, with the rest obtained from reference TRBV29-1 and TRBJ2-6, is as follows: SAVISQKPSRDICQRGTSLTIQCQVDSQVTMMFWYRQQPGQSLTLIATANQGSEATYESGFVIDKFPISRPNLTFSTLTVSNMSPEDSSIYLCSVESWNSRRSGANVLTFGAGSRLTVL.

The V and J genes are TRBV7-3 and TRBJ2-1, with TRBD2 matching over 16 bases. From germline, CDR1 is SGHTA and CDR2 FQGTGA. Germline trimming cut 5 bases from V and 8 bases from J; bases unmatched to any gene: 12. The CDR3 runs to 18 residues. This chain's CDR3 is CASSLRASGLAGGYEQFF. Written as DNA, the CDR3 is TGTGCCAGCAGCCTACGGGCTTCGGGACTAGCGGGAGGGTATGAGCAGTTCTTC.

In this sample, this clone turned up a few times. In nucleotides, the CDR3 is TGTGCCAGCAGTTTTGCGGGGGCCCGCACTGAAGCTTTCTTT. Translation: CASSFAGARTEAFF. The V and J genes are TRBV28 and TRBJ1-1; D might be TRBD1 (6 bases). The ends were cut back, 3 bases at V and 4 bases at J, with 12 bases in the middle. This CDR3 is 14 amino acids long. In germline, CDR1 is MDHEN, CDR2 SYDVKM. The full variable domain, completed using reference TRBV28 and TRBJ1-1, is DVKVTQSSRYLVKRTGEKVFLECVQDMDHENMFWYRQDPGLGLRLIYFSYDVKMKEKGDIPEGYSVSREKKERFSLILESASTNQTSMYLCASSFAGARTEAFFGQGTRLTVV.

CDR3 amino acids: CASSVDPSGGFLSYNEQFF. Written as DNA, the CDR3 is TGTGCCAGCAGCGTAGACCCCAGCGGGGGATTTCTAAGCTACAATGAGCAGTTCTTC. This rearrangement joins TRBV9 to TRBJ2-1, with 8 bases fitting TRBD2. CDR1 and CDR2 from the germline V gene are SGDLS and YYNGEE. J was trimmed by 3 bases and V by 0 bases; bases with no gene match: 14. There are 19 residues in the CDR3.

About this clone: A read error may account for a junction end that differs from germline. The J gene is TRBJ1-2, the V gene TRBV30; D is uncertain. The germline V gene encodes CDR1 GTSNPN and CDR2 SVGIG (reference sequence). The CDR3 totals 11 residues. DNA for the CDR3: TGTGCCTGGAGTCCGATGCTGCGACTGTTCTTC. Protein product: CAWSPMLRLFF.

The chain couples TRBV27 to TRBJ1-5; 9 bases line up with TRBD1. This CDR3 has 15 amino acids. With V trimmed by 6 bases and J by 6 bases, 9 bases remained unmatched. From germline, CDR1 is MNHEY and CDR2 SMNVEV (reference sequence). CDR3 DNA sequence: TGTGCCAGCAGCTCACAGGGGGCGCCGGGTCAGCCCCAGCATTTT. Translated: CASSSQGAPGQPQHF.

The rearrangement joins TRBV5-6 to TRBJ2-1; D ambiguous. With 0 bases removed from V and 10 bases from J, the gap between germline ends came to 17 bases. This CDR3 spans 15 amino acids. The germline V gene encodes CDR1 SGHDT and CDR2 YYEEEE. CDR3 nucleotide sequence: TGTGCCAGCAGCTTGGAATCCTCTTGGGCCAGCGAGCAGTTCTTC. It codes for CASSLESSWASEQFF.

The chain couples TRBV6-6 to TRBJ1-5; TRBD1 agrees at 10 bases. Unmatched junction bases numbered 8, after V lost 8 bases and J lost 7 bases. The CDR3 extends over 14 amino acids. The germline CDR1 and CDR2 sequences are MNHNY and SVGAGI (reference sequence). This CDR3 is CASRRDRGSQPQHF. CDR3 nucleotides: TGTGCCAGCCGCAGGGACAGGGGTAGCCAGCCCCAGCATTTT.

This chain links TRBV6-5 with TRBJ1-1; TRBD1 is a possible D gene (6 bases). Trimming cost V 9 bases and J 1 base, with 15 bases left between them. Per germline, CDR1 MNHEY and CDR2 SVGAGI. The CDR3 covers 14 residues. In DNA, the CDR3 is TGTGCCAGTCAGAACCAGGACAGGAACACTGAAGCTTTCTTT. Translating gives CASQNQDRNTEAFF.